The entry below describes one T cell receptor beta chain. Its antigen is unknown. Germline-derived CDR1 and CDR2 are MNHEY and SVGAGI. The CDR3 is 13 residues long. With 4 bases removed from V and 3 bases from J, the gap between germline ends came to 7 bases. The sample originates from a study of T cells in localized non-small cell lung cancer. Study outcomes and limitations: Uninvolved nearby lung showed the greatest T cell clonality, exceeding that found in tumor.

TCRdb's table, derived via immunoSEQ multiplex PCR, lists solely in-frame clones and lacks some. Counted here are 10,000 to 15,000 clones, around 84% occurring once; the ten biggest clones make up 58%. The V and J genes are TRBV6-5 and TRBJ1-5; D is uncertain. The specimen comprised peripheral blood, sampled before any cancer treatment. The receptor comes from a male donor aged 60 or over with stage III lung adenocarcinoma. The CDR3 sequence is CASSSGFNQPQHF. In DNA form, the CDR3 reads TGTGCCAGCAGTTCCGGCTTCAATCAGCCCCAGCATTTT.